The 3 T cell receptor beta chains below were found in one sample sequenced in a study of shared clonotypes between healthy human individuals. Assay: immunoSEQ multiplex PCR; the TCRdb copy retains only in-frame clones and omits some. The sample has 950,000 to 1,100,000 clones; approximately 76% are singletons. The sequenced sample consisted of memory CD4+ T cells sorted from blood. Specified subset: CD45RA-negative fraction. All receptors come from a man aged 18 to 29 in good health.

This clone was counted many times. The chain joins TRBV6-1 to TRBJ2-7; D is undetermined. CDR1 and CDR2 (germline): MNHNS, SASEGT. Trimming took 9 bases from V and 1 from J, leaving 13 bases between them. This CDR3 region has 13 residues. CDR3 sequence: CASQEGLSYEQYF. The CDR3 nucleotides read TGTGCCAGTCAGGAAGGCCTATCCTACGAGCAGTACTTC.

There are a few counts of this clone. This chain joins TRBV2 and TRBJ2-7, with 9 positions matching TRBD2. From germline, CDR1 is SNHLY and CDR2 FYNNEI. The CDR3 has 16 amino acids. V dropped 8 bases and J dropped 2; count of bases not matched to a gene: 13. The DNA of the CDR3 is TGTGCCAGCGGTTCCAGAGTAGCGGGAGCCGCCTACGAGCAGTACTTC. The encoded protein is CASGSRVAGAAYEQYF.

This sequence joins TRBV7-6 and TRBJ1-6; TRBD1 aligns across 8 bases. The CDR3 covers 16 residues. Looked up from germline, CDR1 is SGHVS and CDR2 is FNYEAQ. The junction had 6 bases not matched to a gene; V was cut back by 1 base and J by 7 bases. CDR3 DNA: TGTGCCAGCAGCTTAGGAGACAGACAGGGGAATTCACCCCTCCACTTT. Translation: CASSLGDRQGNSPLHF.